Following are 25 T cell receptor beta chains from one sample sequenced in a study of tumor and adjacent non-tumor tissue in lung cancer. No cell sorting was done before RNA was extracted from the tissue. A modified ARM-PCR protocol with three rounds of nested PCR amplified TCRbeta. MiXCR, run by TCRdb on the multiplex PCR reads, gives a single entry per CDR3 protein. The sample includes 200,000 to 250,000 distinct CDR3 sequences, 60% to 85% of them seen just once. Sequencing input: lung tumor tissue. All receptors derive from a man in his sixties with non-small cell lung cancer.

Regarding this clonotype: No conserved phenylalanine or tryptophan ends this CDR3, so it is likely a read error. The chain carries TRBV20-1 and TRBJ1-2; 7 nucleotides match TRBD1. The junction had 8 bases not matched to a gene; V was cut back by 6 bases and J by 7 bases. The CDR3 has 12 amino acids. Per germline, CDR1 DFQATT and CDR2 SNEGSKA (reference sequence). The CDR3, as DNA: TGCAGTGCCTCGGGACAGTTCTGTGGCTACACCCTC. Amino acid sequence: CSASGQFCGYTL.

The chain is built from TRBV6-5 and TRBJ2-3, with D possibly TRBD2 on 7 matching bases. The CDR3 sequence is 16 residues long. Looked up from germline, CDR1 is MNHEY and CDR2 is SVGAGI. The germline V and J ends were trimmed by 0 bases and 4 bases, with 14 bases remaining between them. CDR3 nucleotides: TGTGCCAGCAGTTACTCAGGGGGGGCCATGGCAGATACGCAGTATTTT. This gives the protein CASSYSGGAMADTQYF.

This clonotype is a singleton in its sample. A read error is possible here, since a much larger clone lies one base away. V is TRBV12-3 or TRBV12-4 and J is TRBJ2-5; TRBD1 might be the D (6 bases). V lost 5 bases and J 2 bases, leaving 9 bases between the germline ends. CDR3 length: 13 amino acids. The CDR3 sequence: CASSQGRQETQYF. CDR3 nucleotides: TGTGCCAGCAGTCAGGGGCGGCAAGAGACCCAGTACTTC.

About this clonotype itself: This clone may be a read error of a much larger clone one base away. The rearrangement uses TRBV12-3 or TRBV12-4 and TRBJ2-7; D remains ambiguous. The CDR3 is made up of 12 amino acids. CDR3 region: CANSLDFYEQYF. The CDR3 nucleotides read TGTGCCAACAGTTTAGATTTCTACGAGCAGTACTTC.

The chain is built from TRBV4-2 and TRBJ2-5; no clear D. V lost 0 bases to trimming and J lost 5 bases, with 4 bases between them. This CDR3 has 12 residues. Germline assignment: CDR1 LGHNA and CDR2 YNFKEQ. DNA for the CDR3: TGTGCCAGCAGCCAAGAGTGCGAGACCCAGTACTTC. Its translation: CASSQECETQYF.

Worth noting for this clonotype: Compared with germline, one end of the junction differs, possibly owing to a read error. This rearrangement joins TRBV6-1 to TRBJ1-2; D might be TRBD1 (6 bases). Germline CDR1 reads MNHNS; CDR2 reads SASEGT. The CDR3 totals 15 residues. Here the CDR3 reads CASIEEGGLNYGYAF. The CDR3 DNA reads as TGTGCCAGCATTGAAGAGGGGGGGCTCAACTATGGCTACGCCTTC.

This clonotype was seen only a few times. The junction differs from germline at one of its ends, possibly a read error. V is TRBV6-5 and J is TRBJ2-5, with D perhaps being TRBD1 or TRBD2 (6 bases each). The CDR3 totals 14 residues. Germline CDR1 and CDR2: MNHEY and SVGAGI. Written as DNA, the CDR3 is TGTGCCAGCTGTGATACCGGGACCACGGGGGCCCAGCACTTC. Residues: CASCDTGTTGAQHF.

This chain joins TRBV10-2 and TRBJ2-7; 11 bases are a match to TRBD1. The V and J ends lost 3 bases and 6 bases, in that order; junction bases with no gene match: 4. The length of the CDR3 is 14 residues. CDR1 is WSHSY, CDR2 SAAADI, per germline. CDR3 bases: TGCGCCAGCAGTGATGGACAGGGGGCTCGCGAGCAGTACTTC. Translation gives CASSDGQGAREQYF.

On this clonotype: A much larger clonotype is one base distant, so this may be a read error. This chain uses TRBV20-1 with TRBJ1-1, with 8 bases matching TRBD1. This CDR3 is built from 13 residues. The junction had 8 bases not matched to a gene; V was cut back by 7 bases and J by 4 bases. CDR1 and CDR2 from the germline V gene are DFQATT and SNEGSKA (reference sequence). CDR3 protein: CSVRQGLSTEAFF. CDR3 DNA: TGCAGTGTCAGACAGGGGTTGAGCACTGAAGCTTTCTTT.

Only one count was recorded for this clonotype. This sequence joins TRBV11-2 and TRBJ2-7; possible D gene TRBD1, 5 bases. With 8 bases removed from V and 10 bases from J, the gap between germline ends came to 15 bases. This CDR3 is built from 11 residues. Germline lookup yields CDR1 SGHAT and CDR2 FQNNGV. The CDR3 spells CASGKGVEQYF. The CDR3 DNA is TGTGCCAGCGGGAAAGGGGTCGAACAGTACTTC.

For this clonotype: Being one base from a much bigger clone, this may be a read error. The J gene is TRBJ2-6, the V gene TRBV20-1; 11 bases fit TRBD2. The CDR3 extends over 17 amino acids. Germline lookup yields CDR1 DFQATT and CDR2 SNEGSKA (reference sequence). CDR3 nucleotide sequence: TGCAGTACTAGAGATGTAGCGGGAGGGCCTGGGGCCAACGTCCTGACTTTC. As protein: CSTRDVAGGPGANVLTF.

With regard to this clonotype: The junction departs from germline at one end; a sequencing error may be responsible. The CDR3 DNA reads TGCAGCGTTAAGACATGGAACTCCTATAATTCATCCCTCCACTTT. Its protein is CSVKTWNSYNSSLHF. The rearrangement uses TRBV29-1 and TRBJ1-6; D gene unclear. CDR1 and CDR2 (germline): SQVTM, ANQGSEA. CDR3 length: 15 amino acids.

About this clonotype itself: A much larger clone is a single base away; this may be a read error. This CDR3 fails to terminate in the conserved phenylalanine or tryptophan, so it likely reflects a read error. The rearrangement uses TRBV20-1 and TRBJ1-5; D unclear. Germline loops: CDR1 DFQATT, CDR2 SNEGSKA (reference sequence). This CDR3 comprises 12 residues. The V and J ends lost 6 bases and 0 bases respectively, with 6 bases between them. CDR3 DNA sequence: TGCAGTGCCCTATTTAGCAATCAGCCCCAGCATTCT. Translating it yields CSALFSNQPQHS.

The chain has TRBV20-1 and TRBJ2-7; 8 bases match TRBD1. Per the germline V gene, CDR1 is DFQATT and CDR2 is SNEGSKA (reference sequence). The V gene end was trimmed by 6 bases and the J gene end by 7 bases; junction bases not matched to a gene: 14. This CDR3 has 14 amino acids. The CDR3 nucleotides are TGCAGTGCAAACCCTACCACAGGGGGGTATGAGCAGTACTTC. Residues: CSANPTTGGYEQYF.

A remark on this clonotype: A much larger clone is a single base away; this may be a read error. This chain links TRBV29-1 with TRBJ2-2, with a tentative D call TRBD2 (6 bases). From germline, CDR1 is SQVTM and CDR2 ANQGSEA. The CDR3 is 16 residues long. The CDR3 sequence is CSVVLSGRTGTGEPFF. The CDR3 DNA reads TGCAGCGTTGTACTTAGCGGCCGAACGGGTACCGGGGAGCCGTTTTTT.

In the case of this clonotype: A read error may explain this, as a much larger clone is one base away. This chain connects TRBV4-2 to TRBJ2-1; D is unresolved. CDR3 length: 15 amino acids. Germline CDR1 LGHNA, CDR2 YNFKEQ. In nucleotides, the CDR3 is TGTTCCAGCAGCCAAGAAGTGGGTATTTACAATGAGCAGTTCTTC. It specifies CSSSQEVGIYNEQFF.

This clonotype has only a few counts. The J gene is TRBJ1-2, the V gene TRBV13; tentative D call: TRBD1 (5 bases). This CDR3 has 14 residues. V was cut by 5 bases and J by 4 bases, with 14 bases left in between. Germline CDR1 and CDR2: PRHDT and FYEKMQ (reference sequence). CDR3 DNA: TGTGCCAGCAGCGCCAGGGTGTACAGCTATGGCTACACCTTC. As protein: CASSARVYSYGYTF.

This clonotype appeared many times. The rearrangement joins TRBV11-3 to TRBJ2-1; TRBD1 agrees at 9 bases. CDR1 is SGHNT, CDR2 YENEEA, per germline. Trimming took 5 bases from V and 7 from J; bases not matched to a gene: 6. The CDR3 consists of 14 residues. The CDR3 DNA is TGTGCCAGCAGCCGGAGGACAGGGGTGAATGAGCAGTTCTTC. This codes for CASSRRTGVNEQFF.

This clonotype occurred many times. The chain uses TRBV4-3 and TRBJ2-3, with a tentative D call TRBD1 (5 bases). The CDR3 spans 16 residues. Trimming left V 1 base short and J 1 base short, with 12 bases between. CDR1 is LGHNA and CDR2 is YSLEER in the germline V gene. CDR3 coding DNA: TGCGCCAGCAGCCAAGGGGGCAGTCTAGGCACAGATACGCAGTATTTT. Its translation: CASSQGGSLGTDTQYF.

The chain joins TRBV10-2 to TRBJ1-5, with D perhaps TRBD1 (5 bases). The J call may be faulty, since TRBJ2-3 better matches the DNA end. Germline V CDR1 and CDR2: WSHSY, SAAADI. CDR3 length: 15 residues. CDR3 nucleotide sequence: TGCGCCAGCAGTGTTTCCAGGTGGGGCAATCAGCCCCAGTATTTT. This gives the protein CASSVSRWGNQPQYF.

Remarks on this clonotype: The conserved phenylalanine or tryptophan normally closing the CDR3 is absent here, so this likely arose from a read error. This chain connects TRBV20-1 to TRBJ2-7; D uncertain. Germline V gives CDR1 DFQATT, CDR2 SNEGSKA (reference sequence). The CDR3 length is 14 residues. With 2 bases removed from V and 3 bases from J, the gap between germline ends came to 14 bases. CDR3: CSARPHGRSYEQYL. The CDR3 DNA reads as TGCAGTGCTAGACCCCACGGACGGAGCTACGAGCAGTACCTC.

The rearrangement joins TRBV28 to TRBJ1-2; D may be TRBD1 (6 bases). Germline loops: CDR1 MDHEN, CDR2 SYDVKM. Trimming took 7 bases from V and 4 from J, leaving 13 bases between them. The CDR3 runs to 13 residues. The CDR3 nucleotides are TGTGCCAGCATAAGGACAGCTCTCTATGGCTACACCTTC. Protein sequence: CASIRTALYGYTF.

The rearrangement uses TRBV12-3 or TRBV12-4 and TRBJ2-5; D is undetermined. The V end was cut by 6 bases, the J end by 5 bases, with 13 bases between. The CDR3 runs to 13 residues. CDR3: CASRTRSKETQYF. As DNA, the CDR3 is TGTGCCAGCAGGACCCGGTCCAAGGAGACCCAGTACTTC.

For this clonotype: Without the conserved terminal phenylalanine or tryptophan, this CDR3 likely stems from a read error. The genes are TRBV11-3 and TRBJ2-3, with D unresolved. Between the trimmed V and J ends, which lost 8 bases and 0 bases, there was a span of 15 bases. Germline CDR1 reads SGHNT; CDR2 reads YENEEA. The CDR3 is made up of 15 amino acids. The CDR3 coding sequence is TGTGCCAGCTCACATACGGATAGTAGCACAGATACGCAGTATCTT. Translated: CASSHTDSSTDTQYL.

As regards this clonotype: Possible read error: a much larger clone is one base away. The chain combines TRBV29-1 with TRBJ2-1; TRBD1 might be the D (6 bases). The CDR3 consists of 9 residues. CDR1 and CDR2 from the germline V gene are SQVTM and ANQGSEA. The CDR3 sequence is CSVVHRESF. CDR3 in DNA: TGCAGCGTTGTGCACAGGGAGAGCTTC.